This is a list of T cell receptor beta chains from one sample in a study of blood T cell repertoires in COVID-19. The table came from immunoSEQ multiplex PCR; TCRdb's copy has only in-frame clones and leaves some out. The sample has roughly 68,000 clones, about 88% seen once. Material for sequencing was peripheral blood. The receptors stem from a human donor in a cohort sampled during active COVID-19. Both conserved end residues are part of each CDR3. Each record gives: V gene, clone size, J gene, D gene, CDR3 DNA, CDR3 protein. D genes are given only for firm matches. Clone sizes are given selectively: once, few, many, or a class where the clone is expanded.

TRBV7-2	-	TRBJ2-3	TRBD2	TGTGCCAGCAGCCCGCCTAGCGGCGGCACAGATACGCAGTATTTT	CASSPPSGGTDTQYF
TRBV7-9	once	TRBJ2-3	-	TGTGCCAGCAGCTTAGGTGTAGGGGGGGCAGATACGCAGTATTTT	CASSLGVGGADTQYF
TRBV27	-	TRBJ1-2	-	TGTGCCAGCAGTTTAACCCCGACAGGTGCTAACTATGGCTACACCTTC	CASSLTPTGANYGYTF
TRBV11-2	-	TRBJ1-2	-	TGTGCCAGCAGCTTAGAAGGGGCTCGTGGCTACACCTTC	CASSLEGARGYTF
TRBV5-1	-	TRBJ2-5	TRBD2	TGCGCCAGCAATCCGGGGGTGTTAGCGGGATCTTCTGAGACCCAGTACTTC	CASNPGVLAGSSETQYF
TRBV3-1/TRBV3-2	-	TRBJ2-2	TRBD1	TGTGCCAGCAGCCCCCGGGACAGGGGTAACACCGGGGAGCTGTTTTTT	CASSPRDRGNTGELFF
TRBV28	-	TRBJ2-1	TRBD2	TGTGCCAGCAGTTTCAATAGCGGGAGGGCCTCCTCCTACAATGAGCAGTTCTTC	CASSFNSGRASSYNEQFF
TRBV14	-	TRBJ2-2	-	TGTGCCAGCAGCCAAGAAGCGGGCACCACCGGGGAGCTGTTTTTT	CASSQEAGTTGELFF
TRBV19	-	TRBJ2-5	TRBD2	TGTGCCAGTAGTCCCCTAGGGCTAGCGGGAGGGTCTGAGACCCAGTACTTC	CASSPLGLAGGSETQYF
TRBV2	-	TRBJ1-3	-	TGTGCCAGCAGTGAAAGGGGAGGCGGAAACACCATATATTTT	CASSERGGGNTIYF
TRBV29-1	-	TRBJ2-1	-	TGCAGCGCCCACCCTAGCGGACAGTACAATGAGCAGTTCTTC	CSAHPSGQYNEQFF
TRBV25-1	-	TRBJ2-7	-	TGTGCCAGCAGTGGCCCAGGGGTAAGGTCCTACGAGCAGTACTTC	CASSGPGVRSYEQYF
TRBV27	-	TRBJ1-5	-	TGTGCCAGCAGTCCCCATGGGAGGGGCATCAATCAGCCCCAGCATTTT	CASSPHGRGINQPQHF
TRBV10-3	-	TRBJ1-3	TRBD1	TGTGCCATCAGTGGAGGACAGGCACATTTAAACACCATATATTTT	CAISGGQAHLNTIYF
TRBV5-1	-	TRBJ2-1	-	TGCGCCAGCAGTGGGGCTAGCTCCTACAATGAGCAGTTCTTC	CASSGASSYNEQFF
TRBV27	-	TRBJ2-7	-	TGTGCCAGCAGTTTAGACAGGACCTACGAGCAGTACTTC	CASSLDRTYEQYF
TRBV5-5	few	TRBJ2-5	TRBD2	TGTGCCAGCAGCTTGGGTAGCGGGAGTGAGGAGACCCAGTACTTC	CASSLGSGSEETQYF
TRBV4-1	-	TRBJ1-2	-	TGCGCCAGCAGCCATATCACAGGGCCTCCCACTGGCTACACCTTC	CASSHITGPPTGYTF
TRBV6-5	-	TRBJ1-4	TRBD1	TGTGCCAGCAAAGACCGACAGGGACCCAATGAAAAACTGTTTTTT	CASKDRQGPNEKLFF
TRBV9	-	TRBJ1-5	TRBD1	TGTGCCAGCAGCACAGGACAGGGATATCAGCCCCAGCATTTT	CASSTGQGYQPQHF
TRBV27	-	TRBJ2-7	-	TGTGCCAGCAGTTCACCCCGCGGACATCTGTCTCCCTACGAGCAGTACTTC	CASSSPRGHLSPYEQYF
TRBV5-6	-	TRBJ1-2	TRBD1	TGTGCCAGCAGCAGCGGGACAGGGAACTATGGCTACACCTTC	CASSSGTGNYGYTF
TRBV6-4	-	TRBJ1-1	-	TGTGCCAGCAGTGTAAGGGAGTCTTCGAACACTGAAGCTTTCTTT	CASSVRESSNTEAFF
TRBV13	-	TRBJ2-7	TRBD2	TGTGCCAGCAGCGGTAGCGGGAGGTACAACGAGCAGTACTTC	CASSGSGRYNEQYF
TRBV11-1	-	TRBJ2-3	TRBD2	TGTGCCAGCAGCTTGATAGTTGGCGGGGGAACAGATACGCAGTATTTT	CASSLIVGGGTDTQYF
TRBV6-6	-	TRBJ2-1	TRBD2	TGTGCCAGCAGTCCCGGGACTAGGAGGAACAATGAGCAGTTCTTC	CASSPGTRRNNEQFF
TRBV29-1	-	TRBJ1-1	TRBD1	TGCAGCGTAGCCCGACAACGGGACAGGATGAACACTGAAGCTTTCTTT	CSVARQRDRMNTEAFF
TRBV4-1	-	TRBJ2-2	TRBD1	TGCGCCAGCAGCCGGACAGGGGGTTACACCGGGGAGCTGTTTTTT	CASSRTGGYTGELFF
TRBV28	-	TRBJ1-3	-	TGTGCCAGCATCCCGTCAAGCGGGGGTGGAAACACCATATATTTT	CASIPSSGGGNTIYF
TRBV3-1/TRBV3-2	-	TRBJ1-1	TRBD1	TGTGCCAGCAGCAAGCGACAGGGGGTAATAACTGAAGCTTTCTTT	CASSKRQGVITEAFF
TRBV11-2	-	TRBJ2-3	-	TGTGCCAGCAGCTTATACGGGTCAGATACGCAGTATTTT	CASSLYGSDTQYF
TRBV6-1	few	TRBJ1-4	-	TGTGCCAGCAGTGAGCCGGACATATCGACGCAAAAACTGTTTTTT	CASSEPDISTQKLFF
TRBV2	few	TRBJ2-7	-	TGTGCCAGCAGCATAGGGGTGCGGGAGCAGTACTTC	CASSIGVREQYF
TRBV7-9	-	TRBJ2-7	-	TGTGCCAGCAGCGCCGGGACTGGGGCCTACGAGCAGTACTTC	CASSAGTGAYEQYF
TRBV7-3	-	TRBJ1-1	TRBD1	TGTGCCAGCAGCTTAAAGGCTATGGCAGGGGGGAACACTGAAGCTTTCTTT	CASSLKAMAGGNTEAFF
TRBV7-2	-	TRBJ2-5	TRBD1	TGTGCCAGCAGCTTAAGAGGACGAACAGGGGGAGTGGAGACCCAGTACTTC	CASSLRGRTGGVETQYF
TRBV11-1	few	TRBJ2-2	TRBD1	TGTGCCAGCAGCTTAACAGGGGGCTTTGGCACCGGGGAGCTGTTTTTT	CASSLTGGFGTGELFF
TRBV6-5	-	TRBJ1-1	TRBD1	TGTGCCAGCAGTTACAGCTACGACAGGGAGTTTGGAGCTTTCTTT	CASSYSYDREFGAFF
TRBV11-1	-	TRBJ2-5	-	TGTGCCAGCAGCATACGGACAGATCAAGAGACCCAGTACTTC	CASSIRTDQETQYF
TRBV6-1	-	TRBJ1-6	-	TGTGCCAGCAGTCAAGCAGGGAGTCTGTCACCCCTCCACTTT	CASSQAGSLSPLHF
TRBV11-2	-	TRBJ2-3	-	TGTGCCAGCAGCTTATTCCAGGGGCGAACAGATACGCAGTATTTT	CASSLFQGRTDTQYF